This entry lists 27 T cell receptor beta chains sequenced from one sample in a study of neoadjuvant anti-PD-1 for oral cavity cancer. The table came from immunoSEQ multiplex PCR; TCRdb's copy has only in-frame clones and leaves some out. The sample lists 7,200 or so clones; roughly 80% were seen once. This specimen consisted of PBMCs, obtained before nivolumab (anti-PD-1) treatment. Every receptor here comes from a person between 40 and 79 years old with oral cavity squamous cell carcinoma.

This clone was seen just once. V gene TRBV6-1 combines with J gene TRBJ1-1; D might be TRBD1 (6 bases). The V gene lost 2 bases and the J gene lost 1 base, with 8 bases spanning the gap. Germline V gives CDR1 MNHNS, CDR2 SASEGT. The CDR3 runs to 14 residues. In DNA form, the CDR3 reads TGTGCCAGCAGTGAACGCAGGGGGAACACTGAAGCTTTCTTT. Amino acid sequence: CASSERRGNTEAFF.

CDR3 region: CASSGGGASGTDTQYF. The CDR3 bases are TGCGCCAGCAGCGGCGGGGGGGCTTCGGGCACAGATACGCAGTATTTT. V and J are TRBV5-1 and TRBJ2-3; 9 bases fit TRBD2. The V and J ends lost 4 bases and 1 base, in that order; junction bases with no gene match: 7. The germline V gene encodes CDR1 SGHRS and CDR2 YFSETQ. The CDR3 is 16 residues long.

The V and J genes are TRBV29-1 and TRBJ2-3, with D perhaps TRBD1 (5 bases). Germline CDR1 reads SQVTM; CDR2 reads ANQGSEA. The CDR3 length is 14 residues. Trimming took off 1 base at V and 4 bases at J, with 12 bases between the two ends. CDR3 nucleotide sequence: TGCAGCGTTGAAGGGCAGGGTCGGCCAGATACGCAGTATTTT. It is translated as CSVEGQGRPDTQYF.

The V call is TRBV14, the J call TRBJ2-5, with D hard to call. The germline V gene has CDR1 SGHDN and CDR2 FVKESK. V lost 4 bases to trimming and J lost 2 bases, with 11 bases between them. This CDR3 has 14 amino acids. Written as DNA, the CDR3 is TGTGCCAGCAGCCGAGATAATTTACAAGAGACCCAGTACTTC. Translated, it gives CASSRDNLQETQYF.

The chain recombines TRBV10-1 with TRBJ2-2; D call uncertain. V gave up 0 bases and J gave up 8 bases, with 13 bases separating them. The CDR3 sequence is 15 residues long. Germline V gives CDR1 WNHNN, CDR2 SYGVQD (reference sequence). The CDR3 reads CASSESPGYPGELFF. The CDR3, as DNA: TGCGCCAGCAGTGAGTCTCCCGGGTACCCAGGGGAGCTGTTTTTT.

This clone showed up just a few times. The chain is built from TRBV27 and TRBJ2-7; 7 bases fit TRBD2. Germline V gene data show CDR1 as MNHEY and CDR2 as SMNVEV (reference sequence). CDR3 length equals 14 residues. V lost 4 bases and J lost 3; bases outside the gene matches: 6. The CDR3, as DNA: TGTGCCAGCAGTTCCGGACTAGGGAACTACGAGCAGTACTTC. It encodes CASSSGLGNYEQYF.

This clone came up a few times. The chain recombines TRBV9 with TRBJ2-1, with a tentative D call TRBD2 (6 bases). CDR3 length: 18 amino acids. Germline CDR1 SGDLS, CDR2 YYNGEE. V was shortened by 0 bases and J by 5 bases, with 21 bases between the two germline ends. CDR3 amino acids: CASSVGGNVWRGNNEQFF. In nucleotides, the CDR3 is TGTGCCAGCAGCGTAGGAGGGAACGTGTGGCGGGGAAACAATGAGCAGTTCTTC.

V is TRBV6-6 and J is TRBJ1-5; 7 bases are shared with TRBD1. Germline values: CDR1 MNHNY, CDR2 SVGAGI (reference sequence). Trimming took 6 bases from V and 6 from J; bases not matched to a gene: 5. The CDR3 consists of 13 residues. The CDR3 here is CASRGPGGQPQHF. The DNA of the CDR3 is TGTGCCAGCAGGGGCCCAGGGGGTCAGCCCCAGCATTTT.

In its sample, this clone was seen once. This chain connects TRBV11-2 to TRBJ2-2; the D gene could be TRBD1 or TRBD2 (6 bases each). From germline, CDR1 is SGHAT and CDR2 FQNNGV. V lost 1 base, J lost 6 bases, and 12 bases lay in between. This CDR3 is 15 amino acids long. For the CDR3, the DNA is TGTGCCAGCAGCTTAGTAGGGGGGTTTGCCGGGGAGCTGTTTTTT. Residues: CASSLVGGFAGELFF.

The sample holds a few counts of this clone. The chain is built from TRBV6-4 and TRBJ2-2; D is unresolved. V lost 3 bases and J lost 4, with 6 bases in between. Germline V gene data show CDR1 as MRHNA and CDR2 as SNTAGT. The CDR3 extends over 13 amino acids. The CDR3 is CASSEASTGELFF. CDR3 sequence (DNA): TGTGCCAGCAGTGAAGCTTCCACCGGGGAGCTGTTTTTT.

This chain connects TRBV5-4 to TRBJ2-5, with 8 bases lining up with TRBD2. CDR3 length equals 14 residues. The germline gives CDR1 SGHNT, CDR2 YYREEE (reference sequence). V was pared by 2 bases and J by 5 bases, with 5 bases of the junction left unmatched. Written as DNA, the CDR3 is TGTGCCAGCAGCTTAGCGGGGGTCGGGGAGACCCAGTACTTC. Its protein is CASSLAGVGETQYF. Full variable domain (rest looked up from reference TRBV5-4 and TRBJ2-5): ETGVTQSPTHLIKTRGQQVTLRCSSQSGHNTVSWYQQALGQGPQFIFQYYREEENGRGNFPPRFSGLQFPNYSSELNVNALELDDSALYLCASSLAGVGETQYFGPGTRLLVL.

V usage is TRBV2 and J usage is TRBJ1-1; D perhaps matches TRBD1 (5 bases). The CDR3 spans 14 residues. V dropped 6 bases and J dropped 7 bases, with 18 bases sitting between them. Germline lookup yields CDR1 SNHLY and CDR2 FYNNEI. CDR3 nucleotide sequence: TGTGCCAGCAGGGGGCCGGTACCCGGGAGTGAAGCTTTCTTT. Translated, it gives CASRGPVPGSEAFF.

This chain links TRBV6-6 with TRBJ2-3; D not certain. The CDR3 length is 16 residues. From germline, CDR1 is MNHNY and CDR2 SVGAGI (reference sequence). V lost 0 bases and J lost 0, with 10 bases in between. The CDR3 DNA sequence: TGTGCCAGCAGTTACTCACGGCAGGATAGCACAGATACGCAGTATTTT. Residues: CASSYSRQDSTDTQYF.

The chain couples TRBV27 to TRBJ1-5, with D uncertain. Trimming took 4 bases from V and 1 from J, leaving 11 bases between them. This CDR3 has 15 amino acids. Looked up from germline, CDR1 is MNHEY and CDR2 is SMNVEV (reference sequence). CDR3 bases: TGTGCCAGCAGTTCGGGTTTAGGGAGCAATCAGCCCCAGCATTTT. Amino acid sequence: CASSSGLGSNQPQHF.

The chain uses TRBV5-4 and TRBJ2-5; TRBD2 aligns across 12 bases. The CDR3 is 15 residues long. Germline values: CDR1 SGHNT, CDR2 YYREEE (reference sequence). V lost 5 bases to trimming and J lost 4 bases; unmatched junction nucleotides: 6. CDR3 DNA: TGTGCCAGCAGTTCTAGCGGGGGGGAAGGAGAGACCCAGTACTTC. It specifies CASSSSGGEGETQYF.

V gene TRBV4-1 combines with J gene TRBJ2-1; 9 nucleotides line up with TRBD1. The CDR3 consists of 17 residues. V dropped 2 bases and J dropped 7; count of bases not matched to a gene: 12. Germline CDR1 MGHRA, CDR2 YSYEKL. The CDR3 loop reads CASSQKGPGTGLNEQFF. For the CDR3, the DNA is TGCGCCAGCAGCCAAAAGGGCCCCGGGACAGGGTTGAATGAGCAGTTCTTC.

Only one count was recorded for this clone. The chain uses TRBV2 and TRBJ1-1, with D possibly matching TRBD1 (5 bases). Germline CDR1 is SNHLY and CDR2 is FYNNEI. The CDR3 extends over 17 amino acids. Trimming stripped 11 bases from V and 0 bases from J, with 25 bases between. Written as DNA, the CDR3 is TGTGCCCTAACCCCATTTACAGGTACGATTATGAACACTGAAGCTTTCTTT. Encoded protein: CALTPFTGTIMNTEAFF. The entire variable domain, with the rest obtained from reference TRBV2 and TRBJ1-1, is as follows: EPEVTQTPSHQVTQMGQEVILRCVPISNHLYFYWYRQILGQKVEFLVSFYNNEISEKSEIFDDQFSVERPDGSNFTLKIRSTKLEDSAMYFCALTPFTGTIMNTEAFFGQGTRLTVV.

The chain uses TRBV12-1 and TRBJ1-1; the table's D gene call, TRBD1, was not cross checked with the DNA. TRBV12-1 is a pseudogene segment. CDR3 length equals 13 residues. The CDR3 sequence is CARTRGPHTEAFF. The CDR3 region has the DNA TGTGCCCGTACCAGGGGGCCCCACACTGAAGCTTTCTTT.

The V and J genes are TRBV6-5 and TRBJ2-1; 11 bases align to TRBD2. Trimming at V came to 6 bases and at J to 3 bases, leaving 4 bases not matched to a gene. This CDR3 is built from 15 residues. Germline V lookup: CDR1 MNHEY, CDR2 SVGAGI. The CDR3 DNA follows: TGTGCCAGCAGCCGCGGGACTAGCGGCTACAATGAGCAGTTCTTC. Translation: CASSRGTSGYNEQFF.

This chain connects TRBV4-2 to TRBJ1-1; D uncertain. V was trimmed by 3 bases and J by 2 bases, leaving 10 bases between them. The CDR3 spans 14 residues. Germline CDR1 reads LGHNA; CDR2 reads YNFKEQ. In nucleotides, the CDR3 is TGTGCCAGCAGCCAGTTACGGGAAAACACTGAAGCTTTCTTT. Amino acids: CASSQLRENTEAFF.

The chain recombines TRBV7-9 with TRBJ1-4, with 9 bases lining up with TRBD1. Germline CDR1 is SEHNR and CDR2 is FQNEAQ (reference sequence). Trimming at V came to 5 bases and at J to 7 bases, leaving 5 bases not matched to a gene. This CDR3 spans 14 amino acids. CDR3 nucleotide sequence: TGTGCCAGCAGCACGGACAGGGGTGGTGAAAAACTGTTTTTT. Residues: CASSTDRGGEKLFF.

The chain combines TRBV19 with TRBJ1-6, with TRBD1 as a possible D gene (6 bases). The germline V gene has CDR1 LNHDA and CDR2 SQIVND (reference sequence). The CDR3 covers 13 residues. Trimming stripped 5 bases from V and 10 bases from J, with 12 bases between. In nucleotides, the CDR3 is TGTGCCAGTAGTTCGGGGGCAGTGTCACCCCTCCACTTT. Protein: CASSSGAVSPLHF. Based on the CDR3 plus reference TRBV19 and TRBJ1-6, the full variable domain is DGGITQSPKYLFRKEGQNVTLSCEQNLNHDAMYWYRQDPGQGLRLIYYSQIVNDFQKGDIAEGYSVSREKKESFPLTVTSAQKNPTAFYLCASSSGAVSPLHFGNGTRLTVT.

The chain uses TRBV5-5 and TRBJ2-6, with D unresolved. The CDR3 runs to 16 residues. Germline lookup yields CDR1 SGHKS and CDR2 YYEKEE (reference sequence). The V gene lost 4 bases and the J gene lost 4 bases, with 15 bases spanning the gap. The CDR3, as DNA: TGTGCCAGCAGCCCTCCCCGGGCTGGCGGGGCCAACGTCCTGACTTTC. Translating it yields CASSPPRAGGANVLTF. Variable domain in full (rest from reference TRBV5-5 and TRBJ2-6): DAGVTQSPTHLIKTRGQQVTLRCSPISGHKSVSWYQQVLGQGPQFIFQYYEKEERGRGNFPDRFSARQFPNYSSELNVNALLLGDSALYLCASSPPRAGGANVLTFGAGSRLTVL.

V usage is TRBV6-5 and J usage is TRBJ2-7; 10 bases line up with TRBD1. V lost 2 bases and J lost 4; bases outside the gene matches: 8. The germline gives CDR1 MNHEY, CDR2 SVGAGI. CDR3 size: 16 residues. CDR3 DNA: TGTGCCAGCAGTTACGCCCATCCGGGACAGGGGTACGAGCAGTACTTC. Its translation: CASSYAHPGQGYEQYF.

The chain employs TRBV6-5 and TRBJ1-3, with D unclear. This CDR3 spans 11 amino acids. Per the germline V gene, CDR1 is MNHEY and CDR2 is SVGAGI. V lost 6 bases, J lost 12 bases, and 12 bases lay in between. CDR3: CASSVREYIYF. DNA of the CDR3: TGTGCCAGCAGCGTAAGGGAATACATATATTTT.

The chain joins TRBV2 to TRBJ1-5; unclear D gene. CDR1 SNHLY and CDR2 FYNNEI come from the germline V gene. CDR3 length equals 14 residues. Trimming left V 3 bases short and J 2 bases short, with 8 bases between. CDR3 region: CASSDMRGNQPQHF. CDR3 in DNA: TGTGCCAGCAGTGATATGAGGGGCAATCAGCCCCAGCATTTT.

This clone was counted a single time. The rearrangement joins TRBV4-2 to TRBJ2-3; 10 nucleotides agree with TRBD2. V lost 1 base, J lost 3 bases, and 10 bases stayed unmatched. This CDR3 contains 18 residues. CDR1 LGHNA and CDR2 YNFKEQ come from the germline V gene. The CDR3 nucleotides read TGTGCCAGCAGCCAAGCGCCTAGCGGGGGTATGGGTACAGATACGCAGTATTTT. Residues: CASSQAPSGGMGTDTQYF.